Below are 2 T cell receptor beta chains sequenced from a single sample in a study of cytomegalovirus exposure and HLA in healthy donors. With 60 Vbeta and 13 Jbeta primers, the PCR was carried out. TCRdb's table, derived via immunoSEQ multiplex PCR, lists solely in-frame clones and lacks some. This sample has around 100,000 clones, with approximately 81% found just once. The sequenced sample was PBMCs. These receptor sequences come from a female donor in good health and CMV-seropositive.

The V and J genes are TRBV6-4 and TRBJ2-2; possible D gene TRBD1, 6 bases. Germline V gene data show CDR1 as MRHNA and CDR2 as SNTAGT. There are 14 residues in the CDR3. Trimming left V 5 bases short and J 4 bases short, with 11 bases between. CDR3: CASSPTGITGELFF. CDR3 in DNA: TGTGCCAGCAGTCCTACAGGGATCACCGGGGAGCTGTTTTTT.

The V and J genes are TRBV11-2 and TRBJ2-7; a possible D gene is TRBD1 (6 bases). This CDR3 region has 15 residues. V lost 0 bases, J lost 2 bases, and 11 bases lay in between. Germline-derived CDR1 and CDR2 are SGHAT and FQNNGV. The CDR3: CASSLDWTATYEQYF. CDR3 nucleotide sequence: TGTGCCAGCAGCTTAGACTGGACAGCCACCTACGAGCAGTACTTC.